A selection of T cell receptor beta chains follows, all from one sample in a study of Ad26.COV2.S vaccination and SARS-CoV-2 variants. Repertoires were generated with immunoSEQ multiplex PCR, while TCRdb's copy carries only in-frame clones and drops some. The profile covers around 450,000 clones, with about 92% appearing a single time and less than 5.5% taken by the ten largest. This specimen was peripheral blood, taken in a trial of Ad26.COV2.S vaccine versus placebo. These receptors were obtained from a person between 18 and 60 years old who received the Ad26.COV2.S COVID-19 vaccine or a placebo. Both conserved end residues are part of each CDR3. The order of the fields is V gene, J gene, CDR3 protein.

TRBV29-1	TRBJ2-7	CSVVEEGRSEQYF
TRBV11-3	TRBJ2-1	CASSFRRQGAFNEQFF
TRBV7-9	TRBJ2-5	CASSPDGKSVETQYF
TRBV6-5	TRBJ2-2	CASTRLAGETGELFF
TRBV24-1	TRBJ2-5	CATRAGGSVTQYF
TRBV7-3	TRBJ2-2	CASSLSRGRTGELFF
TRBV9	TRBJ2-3	CASSWRGSTDTQYF
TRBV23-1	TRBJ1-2	CASSHQTDGYTF
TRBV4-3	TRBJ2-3	CASSHRSGTDTQYF
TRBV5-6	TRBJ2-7	CASSFRYSYEQYF
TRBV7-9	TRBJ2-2	CASAAPTGELFF
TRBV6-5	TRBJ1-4	CASSYSQGRGEKLFF
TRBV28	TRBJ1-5	CASSFGGNPQHF
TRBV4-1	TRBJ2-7	CASSPGGTSYEQYF
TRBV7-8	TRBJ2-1	CASSLVGSLANEQFF